This TCR beta chain was recovered during a study of early T cells in non-severe SARS-CoV-2 infection. Across the whole study: Whole-blood bulk RNA, unsorted, was sequenced, and chains were unpaired.

Attachment of unique molecular identifiers to individual cDNA molecules was performed. One entry per CDR3 protein results from TCRdb running MiXCR on the 5' RACE reads. This table has around 39,000 distinct CDR3 sequences, 5% to 6% appearing once. Germline CDR1 and CDR2: LGHNA and YSLEER. The junction had 5 bases not matched to a gene; V was cut back by 0 bases and J by 9 bases. The CDR3 consists of 15 residues. Source: whole blood, taken at baseline. This TCR came from an adult who was a healthcare worker with PCR-confirmed SARS-CoV-2 infection or an uninfected control (not recorded which). This chain joins TRBV4-3 and TRBJ2-5; the match to TRBD2 covers 12 bases. The CDR3 coding sequence is TGCGCCAGCAGCCAAGATAGACTAGCGGGAGTGGCCCAGTACTTC. Amino acid sequence: CASSQDRLAGVAQYF.